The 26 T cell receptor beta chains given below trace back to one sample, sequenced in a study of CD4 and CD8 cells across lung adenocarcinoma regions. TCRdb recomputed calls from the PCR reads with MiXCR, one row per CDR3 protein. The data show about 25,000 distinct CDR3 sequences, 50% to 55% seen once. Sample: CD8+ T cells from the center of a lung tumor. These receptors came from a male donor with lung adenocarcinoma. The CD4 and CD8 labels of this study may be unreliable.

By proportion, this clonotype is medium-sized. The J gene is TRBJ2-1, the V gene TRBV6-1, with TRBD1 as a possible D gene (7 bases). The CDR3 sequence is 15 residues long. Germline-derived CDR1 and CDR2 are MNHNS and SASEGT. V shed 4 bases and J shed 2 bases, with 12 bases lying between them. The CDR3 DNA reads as TGTGCCAGCAGTGCTCAGGGGGAGGCCTACAATGAGCAGTTCTTC. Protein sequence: CASSAQGEAYNEQFF.

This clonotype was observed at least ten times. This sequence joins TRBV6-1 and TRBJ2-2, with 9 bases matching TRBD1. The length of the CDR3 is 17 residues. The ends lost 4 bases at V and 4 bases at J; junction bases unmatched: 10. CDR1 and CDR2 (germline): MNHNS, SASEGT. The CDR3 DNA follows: TGTGCCAGCAGTGTTGGTCGGGGACAGGGAGTCACCGGGGAGCTGTTTTTT. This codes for CASSVGRGQGVTGELFF.

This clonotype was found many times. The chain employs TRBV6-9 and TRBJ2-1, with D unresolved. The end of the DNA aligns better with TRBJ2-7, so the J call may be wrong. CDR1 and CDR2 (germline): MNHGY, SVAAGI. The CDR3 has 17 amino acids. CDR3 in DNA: TGTGCCAGCAGTTATTCCTATTGTCGCTCGATCCCCTACGAGCAGTACTTC. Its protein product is CASSYSYCRSIPYEQYF.

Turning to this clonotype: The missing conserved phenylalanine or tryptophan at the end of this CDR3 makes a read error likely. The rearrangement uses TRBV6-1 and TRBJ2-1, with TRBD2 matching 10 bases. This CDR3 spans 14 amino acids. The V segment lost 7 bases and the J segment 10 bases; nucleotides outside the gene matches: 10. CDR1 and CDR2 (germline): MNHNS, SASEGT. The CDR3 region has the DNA TGTGCCAGCACCCCTAGCGGGGGCTTCGGGGAGCAGTTCTTA. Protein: CASTPSGGFGEQFL.

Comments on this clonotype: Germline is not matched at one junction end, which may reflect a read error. The CDR3 loop is CASRGTGAKNTQYF. The CDR3 bases are TGCGCCAGCAGGGGGACGGGGGCCAAAAACACTCAGTACTTC. The chain is built from TRBV10-1 and TRBJ2-4; D possibly matches TRBD1 or TRBD2 (6 bases each). CDR1 and CDR2 from the germline V gene are WNHNN and SYGVQD (reference sequence). CDR3 length equals 14 residues.

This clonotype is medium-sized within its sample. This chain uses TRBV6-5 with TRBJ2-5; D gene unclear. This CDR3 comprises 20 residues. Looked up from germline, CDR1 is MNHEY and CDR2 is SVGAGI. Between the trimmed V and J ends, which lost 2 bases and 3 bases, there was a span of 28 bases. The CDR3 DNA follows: TGTGCCAGCAGTTACCATTGGGTTTTCCCGAGTGTCTCCTTTGAAGAGACCCAGTACTTC. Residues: CASSYHWVFPSVSFEETQYF.

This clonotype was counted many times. The CDR3 is CASSPLAGGPQRSYNEQFF. The CDR3 nucleotides read TGTGCCAGCAGCCCCCTAGCGGGAGGGCCCCAGCGCTCCTACAATGAGCAGTTCTTC. The chain couples TRBV4-2 to TRBJ2-1; TRBD2 aligns across 12 bases. Germline V gene sequence: CDR1 LGHNA, CDR2 YNFKEQ. The J segment lost 0 bases and the V segment lost 4 bases, leaving 10 bases of the junction unmatched. This CDR3 comprises 19 residues.

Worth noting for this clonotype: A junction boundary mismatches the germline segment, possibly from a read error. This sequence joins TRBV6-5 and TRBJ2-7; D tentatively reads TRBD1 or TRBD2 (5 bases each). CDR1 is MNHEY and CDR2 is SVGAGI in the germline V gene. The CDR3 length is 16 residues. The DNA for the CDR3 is TGTGCCAGCAGTTACTCAGGGGACCCGGGCTCCAACGTGCAGACTTTC. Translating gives CASSYSGDPGSNVQTF.

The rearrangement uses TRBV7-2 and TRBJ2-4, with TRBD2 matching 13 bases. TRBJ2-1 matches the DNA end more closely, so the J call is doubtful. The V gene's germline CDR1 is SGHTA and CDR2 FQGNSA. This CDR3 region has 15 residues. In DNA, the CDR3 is TGTGCCAGCAGCCCGACTAGCGGGGGGTGGAATGAGCAGTTCTTC. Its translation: CASSPTSGGWNEQFF.

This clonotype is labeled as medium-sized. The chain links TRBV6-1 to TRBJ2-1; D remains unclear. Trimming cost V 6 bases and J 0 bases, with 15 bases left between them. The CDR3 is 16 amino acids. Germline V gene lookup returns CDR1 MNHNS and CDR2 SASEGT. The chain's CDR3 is CASRIRALSSYNEQFF. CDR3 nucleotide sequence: TGTGCCAGCAGAATCCGGGCCCTGAGCTCCTACAATGAGCAGTTCTTC.

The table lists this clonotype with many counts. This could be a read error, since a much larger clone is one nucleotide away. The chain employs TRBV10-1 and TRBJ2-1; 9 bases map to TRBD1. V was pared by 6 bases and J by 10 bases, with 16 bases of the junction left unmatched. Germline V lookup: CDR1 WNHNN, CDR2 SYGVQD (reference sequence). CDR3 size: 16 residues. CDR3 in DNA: TGCGCCAGCAGATCCGCCCGGGACAGGGATTCCTACGAGCAGTTCTTC. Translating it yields CASRSARDRDSYEQFF.

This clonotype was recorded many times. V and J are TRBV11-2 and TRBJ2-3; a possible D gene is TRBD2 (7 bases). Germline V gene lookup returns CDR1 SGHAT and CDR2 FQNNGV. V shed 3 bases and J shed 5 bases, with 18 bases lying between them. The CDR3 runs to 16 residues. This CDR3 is CASSLYRGANQDTQYF. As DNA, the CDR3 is TGTGCCAGCAGCTTGTACCGGGGGGCTAACCAAGATACGCAGTATTTT.

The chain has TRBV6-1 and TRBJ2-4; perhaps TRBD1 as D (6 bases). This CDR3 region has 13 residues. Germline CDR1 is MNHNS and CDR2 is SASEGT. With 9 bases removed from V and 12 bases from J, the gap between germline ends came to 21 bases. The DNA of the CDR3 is TGTGCCAGGGGGCACTGGGACAAAGATACTCAGTACTTC. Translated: CARGHWDKDTQYF.

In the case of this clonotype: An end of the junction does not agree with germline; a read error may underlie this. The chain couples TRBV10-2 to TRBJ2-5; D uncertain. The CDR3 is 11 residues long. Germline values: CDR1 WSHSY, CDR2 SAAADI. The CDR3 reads CAGGDQETQYF. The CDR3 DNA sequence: TGCGCCGGCGGTGACCAAGAGACGCAGTACTTC.

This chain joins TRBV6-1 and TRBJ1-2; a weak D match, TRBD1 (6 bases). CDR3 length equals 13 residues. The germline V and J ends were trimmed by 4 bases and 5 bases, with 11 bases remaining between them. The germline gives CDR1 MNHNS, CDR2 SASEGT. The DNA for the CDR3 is TGTGCCAGCAGTGCGACAGGACAATATGGCTACACCTTC. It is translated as CASSATGQYGYTF.

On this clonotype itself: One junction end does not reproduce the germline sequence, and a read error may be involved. In DNA form, the CDR3 reads TGTGCGGGCGCAGGTAGCCGGGACCCAGAGACCCAGTACTTT. Translating gives CAGAGSRDPETQYF. The chain carries TRBV10-3 and TRBJ2-5; D may be TRBD1 or TRBD2 (5 bases each). The CDR3 extends over 14 amino acids. CDR1 and CDR2 from the germline V gene are ENHRY and SYGVKD.

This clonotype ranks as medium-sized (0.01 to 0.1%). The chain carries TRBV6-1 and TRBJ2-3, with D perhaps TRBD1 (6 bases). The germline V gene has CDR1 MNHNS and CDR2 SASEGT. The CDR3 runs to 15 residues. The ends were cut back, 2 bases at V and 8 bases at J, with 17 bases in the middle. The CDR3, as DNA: TGTGCCAGCAGTGAATTTGAGGGGGTCGTAGGTACGCAGTATTTT. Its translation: CASSEFEGVVGTQYF.

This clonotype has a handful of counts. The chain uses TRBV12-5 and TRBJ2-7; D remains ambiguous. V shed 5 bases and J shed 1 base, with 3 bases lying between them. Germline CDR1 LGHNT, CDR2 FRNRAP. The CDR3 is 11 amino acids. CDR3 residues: CASGTSYEQYF. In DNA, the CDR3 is TGTGCTAGTGGTACTTCCTACGAGCAGTACTTC.

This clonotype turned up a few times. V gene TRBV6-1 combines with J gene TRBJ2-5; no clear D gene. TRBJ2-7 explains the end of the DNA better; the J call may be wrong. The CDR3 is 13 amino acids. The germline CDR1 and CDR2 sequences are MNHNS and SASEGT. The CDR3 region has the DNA TGTGCCAGCAGTCAAACCCACTTCTACGAGCAGTACTTC. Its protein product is CASSQTHFYEQYF.

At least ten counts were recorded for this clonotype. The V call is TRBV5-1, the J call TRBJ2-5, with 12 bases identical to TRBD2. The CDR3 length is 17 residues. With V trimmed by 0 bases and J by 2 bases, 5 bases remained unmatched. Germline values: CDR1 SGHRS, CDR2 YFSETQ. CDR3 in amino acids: CASSLAQLAGGQETQYF. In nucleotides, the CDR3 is TGCGCCAGCAGCTTGGCCCAACTAGCGGGGGGACAAGAGACCCAGTACTTC.

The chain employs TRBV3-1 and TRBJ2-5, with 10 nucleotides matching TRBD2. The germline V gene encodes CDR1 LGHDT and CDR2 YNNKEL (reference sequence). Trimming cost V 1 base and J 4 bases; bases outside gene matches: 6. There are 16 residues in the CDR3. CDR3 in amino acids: CASSQATIAGGETQYF. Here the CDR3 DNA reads TGTGCCAGCAGCCAAGCGACGATAGCGGGGGGAGAGACCCAGTACTTC.

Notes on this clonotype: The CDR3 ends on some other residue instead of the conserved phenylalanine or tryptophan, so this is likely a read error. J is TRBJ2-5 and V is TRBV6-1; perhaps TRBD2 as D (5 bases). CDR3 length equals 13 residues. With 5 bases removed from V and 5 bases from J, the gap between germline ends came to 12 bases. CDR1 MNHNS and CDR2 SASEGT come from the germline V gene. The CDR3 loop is CASSRGWWETQYS. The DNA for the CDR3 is TGTGCCAGCAGTCGGGGATGGTGGGAGACCCAGTACTCG.

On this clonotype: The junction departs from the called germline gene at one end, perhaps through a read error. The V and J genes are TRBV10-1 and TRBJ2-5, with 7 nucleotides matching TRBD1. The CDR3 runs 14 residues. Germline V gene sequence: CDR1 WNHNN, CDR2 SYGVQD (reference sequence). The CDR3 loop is CASSEYTGAETLNF. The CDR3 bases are TGCGCCAGCAGTGAGTACACAGGGGCCGAGACCCTGAATTTC.

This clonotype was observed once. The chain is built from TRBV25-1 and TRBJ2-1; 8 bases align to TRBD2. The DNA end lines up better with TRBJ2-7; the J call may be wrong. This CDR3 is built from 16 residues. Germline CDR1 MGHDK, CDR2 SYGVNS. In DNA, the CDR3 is TGTGCCAGCAGTCCCCGGGGGGGGGCGAAGACCTACGAGCAGTACTTC. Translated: CASSPRGGAKTYEQYF.

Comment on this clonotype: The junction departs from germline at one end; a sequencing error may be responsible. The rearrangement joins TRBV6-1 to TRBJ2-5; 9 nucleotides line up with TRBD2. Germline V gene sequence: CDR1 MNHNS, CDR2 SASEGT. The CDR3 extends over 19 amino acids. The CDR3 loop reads CASSEKAGGGGWDQEIQYF. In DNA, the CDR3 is TGTGCCAGCAGTGAAAAGGCGGGCGGGGGGGGCTGGGACCAAGAGATCCAGTACTTC.

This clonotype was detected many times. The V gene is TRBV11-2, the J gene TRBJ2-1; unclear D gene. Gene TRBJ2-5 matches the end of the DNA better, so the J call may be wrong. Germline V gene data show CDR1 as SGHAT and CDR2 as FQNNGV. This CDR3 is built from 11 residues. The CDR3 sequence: CASSSWETQYF. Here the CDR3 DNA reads TGTGCCAGCAGCTCATGGGAGACCCAGTACTTC.